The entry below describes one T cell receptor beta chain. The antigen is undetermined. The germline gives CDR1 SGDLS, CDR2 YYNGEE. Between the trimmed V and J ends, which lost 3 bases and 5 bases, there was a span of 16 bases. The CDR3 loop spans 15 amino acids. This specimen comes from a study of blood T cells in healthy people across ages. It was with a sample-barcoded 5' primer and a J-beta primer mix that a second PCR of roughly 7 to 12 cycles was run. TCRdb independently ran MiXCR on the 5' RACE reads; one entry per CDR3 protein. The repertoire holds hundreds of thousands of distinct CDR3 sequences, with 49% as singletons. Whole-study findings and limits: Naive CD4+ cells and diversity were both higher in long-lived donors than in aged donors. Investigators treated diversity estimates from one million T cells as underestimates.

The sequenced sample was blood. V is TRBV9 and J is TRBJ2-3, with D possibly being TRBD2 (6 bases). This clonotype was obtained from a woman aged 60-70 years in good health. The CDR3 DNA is TGTGCCAGCAGCGCGCCGGGACGGGGGATAGATACGCAGTATTTT. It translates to CASSAPGRGIDTQYF.